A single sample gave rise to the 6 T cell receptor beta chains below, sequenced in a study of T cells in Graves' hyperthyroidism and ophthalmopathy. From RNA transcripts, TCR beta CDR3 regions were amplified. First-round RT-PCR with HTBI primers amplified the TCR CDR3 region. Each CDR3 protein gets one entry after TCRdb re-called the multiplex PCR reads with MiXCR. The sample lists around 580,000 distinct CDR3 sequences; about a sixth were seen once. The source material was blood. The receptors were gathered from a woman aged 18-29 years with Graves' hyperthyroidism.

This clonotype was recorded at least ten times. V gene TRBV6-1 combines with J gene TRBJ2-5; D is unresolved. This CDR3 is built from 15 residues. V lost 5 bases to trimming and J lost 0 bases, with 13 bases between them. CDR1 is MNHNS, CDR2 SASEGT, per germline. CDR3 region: CASSPKGSYQETQYF. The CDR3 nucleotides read TGTGCCAGCAGTCCGAAGGGATCGTACCAAGAGACCCAGTACTTC.

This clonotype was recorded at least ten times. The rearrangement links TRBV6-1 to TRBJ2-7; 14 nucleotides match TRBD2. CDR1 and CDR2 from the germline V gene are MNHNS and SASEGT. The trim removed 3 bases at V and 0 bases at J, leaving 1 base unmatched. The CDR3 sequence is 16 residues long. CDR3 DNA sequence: TGTGCCAGCAGTGACGGGACTAGCGGGAGCTCCTACGAGCAGTACTTC. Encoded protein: CASSDGTSGSSYEQYF.

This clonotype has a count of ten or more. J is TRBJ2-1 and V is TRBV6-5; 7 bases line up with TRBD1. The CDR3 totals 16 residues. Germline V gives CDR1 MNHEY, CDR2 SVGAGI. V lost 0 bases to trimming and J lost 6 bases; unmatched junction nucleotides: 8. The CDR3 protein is CASSYSRQGPGNEQFF. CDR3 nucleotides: TGTGCCAGCAGTTACTCCCGACAGGGTCCTGGCAATGAGCAGTTCTTC.

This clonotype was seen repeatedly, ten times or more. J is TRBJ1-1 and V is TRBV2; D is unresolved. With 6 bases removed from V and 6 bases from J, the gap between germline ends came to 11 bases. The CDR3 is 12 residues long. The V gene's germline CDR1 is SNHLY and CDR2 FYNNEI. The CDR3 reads CASREPSPEAFF. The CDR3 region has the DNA TGTGCCAGCAGGGAGCCGAGTCCTGAAGCTTTCTTT. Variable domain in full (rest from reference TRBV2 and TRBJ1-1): EPEVTQTPSHQVTQMGQEVILRCVPISNHLYFYWYRQILGQKVEFLVSFYNNEISEKSEIFDDQFSVERPDGSNFTLKIRSTKLEDSAMYFCASREPSPEAFFGQGTRLTVV.

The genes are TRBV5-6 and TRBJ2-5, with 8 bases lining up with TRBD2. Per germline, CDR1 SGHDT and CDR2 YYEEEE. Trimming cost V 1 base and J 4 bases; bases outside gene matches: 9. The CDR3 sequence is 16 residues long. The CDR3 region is CASSLLGSGAGETQYF. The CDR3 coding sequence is TGTGCCAGCAGCTTGCTCGGTAGCGGGGCTGGAGAGACCCAGTACTTC.

The CDR3 region has the DNA TGTGCCAGCAGCTTAGCGAGTACTAGCATTGAGCAGTTCTTC. It is translated as CASSLASTSIEQFF. V gene TRBV7-7 combines with J gene TRBJ2-1, with D possibly TRBD2 on 6 matching bases. The germline V gene has CDR1 SSHAT and CDR2 FNYEAQ (reference sequence). Trimming pared 0 bases from V and 9 bases from J, leaving 12 bases between. This CDR3 has 14 residues. The whole variable domain, filled in from reference TRBV7-7 and TRBJ2-1, reads GAGVSQSPRYKVTKRGQDVTLRCDPISSHATLYWYQQALGQGPEFLTYFNYEAQPDKSGLPSDRFSAERPEGSISTLTIQRTEQRDSAMYRCASSLASTSIEQFFGPGTRLTVL.